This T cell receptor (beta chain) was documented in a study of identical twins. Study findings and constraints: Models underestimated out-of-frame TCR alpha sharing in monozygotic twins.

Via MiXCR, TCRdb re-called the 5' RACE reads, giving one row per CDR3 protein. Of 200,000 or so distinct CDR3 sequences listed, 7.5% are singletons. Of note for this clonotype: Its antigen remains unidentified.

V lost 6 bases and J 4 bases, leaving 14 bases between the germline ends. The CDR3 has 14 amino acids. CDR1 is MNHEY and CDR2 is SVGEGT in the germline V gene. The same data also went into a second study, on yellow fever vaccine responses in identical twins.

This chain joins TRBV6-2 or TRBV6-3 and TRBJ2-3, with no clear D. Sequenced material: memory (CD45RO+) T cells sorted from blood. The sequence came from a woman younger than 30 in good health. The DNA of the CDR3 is TGTGCCAGCAGAGTGGTTTCGGACGCAGATACGCAGTATTTT. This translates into CASRVVSDADTQYF.